Listed below are T cell receptor beta chains from one sample, sequenced in a study of T cell changes during pregnancy in multiple sclerosis. Method: immunoSEQ multiplex PCR; TCRdb's copy keeps in-frame clones and lacks some. The top ten clones hold approximately 2.6% of a sample with about 51,000 clones, about 91% of them seen once. The sequences come from CD8+ T cells from peripheral blood mononuclear cells, collected in the second trimester of pregnancy. These TCRs come from a female donor with multiple sclerosis, enrolled in a pregnancy study. The CDR3 runs from the conserved cysteine through the conserved F or W. A D gene is named only where the DNA matches it firmly. Some rows have no size entry. The others give once, few or many, or a class for an expanded clone.

clone size: -; V gene: TRBV13; J gene: TRBJ2-7; D gene: -; CDR3 protein: CASSLGPPGYEQYF; CDR3 DNA: TGTGCCAGCAGCTTAGGCCCCCCCGGGTACGAGCAGTACTTC
clone size: -; V gene: TRBV18; J gene: TRBJ1-2; D gene: TRBD1; CDR3 protein: CASSPGTGYDGYTF; CDR3 DNA: TGTGCCAGCTCACCGGGGACAGGGTATGATGGCTACACCTTC
clone size: -; V gene: TRBV6-4; J gene: TRBJ2-2; D gene: -; CDR3 protein: CASSDSMTGAGELFF; CDR3 DNA: TGTGCCAGCAGTGACTCGATGACGGGGGCCGGGGAGCTGTTTTTT
clone size: -; V gene: TRBV5-1; J gene: TRBJ1-4; D gene: TRBD1; CDR3 protein: CASSPEGTGGAPNEKLFF; CDR3 DNA: TGCGCCAGCAGCCCGGAGGGGACAGGGGGCGCCCCTAATGAAAAACTGTTTTTT
clone size: -; V gene: TRBV7-3; J gene: TRBJ2-6; D gene: TRBD1; CDR3 protein: CASSSPGQGANVLTF; CDR3 DNA: TGTGCCAGCAGCTCCCCGGGACAGGGGGCCAACGTCCTGACTTTC
clone size: -; V gene: TRBV29-1; J gene: TRBJ2-7; D gene: -; CDR3 protein: CSVDSDSPSYEQYF; CDR3 DNA: TGCAGCGTAGACTCGGACAGCCCCTCCTACGAGCAGTACTTC
clone size: -; V gene: TRBV5-1; J gene: TRBJ2-5; D gene: -; CDR3 protein: CASSLGSGFQETQYF; CDR3 DNA: TGCGCCAGCAGCTTGGGGTCAGGATTCCAAGAGACCCAGTACTTC
clone size: once; V gene: TRBV19; J gene: TRBJ2-1; D gene: TRBD1; CDR3 protein: CASSIIRDRVHEQFF; CDR3 DNA: TGTGCCAGTAGTATTATACGGGACAGGGTCCATGAGCAGTTCTTC
clone size: -; V gene: TRBV19; J gene: TRBJ2-7; D gene: TRBD2; CDR3 protein: CASSIELAGSPSYEQYF; CDR3 DNA: TGTGCCAGTAGTATTGAACTAGCGGGGAGCCCCTCCTACGAGCAGTACTTC
clone size: -; V gene: TRBV27; J gene: TRBJ1-6; D gene: TRBD1; CDR3 protein: CASSSGQGGISPLHF; CDR3 DNA: TGTGCCAGCAGTTCGGGACAGGGAGGAATTTCACCCCTCCACTTT
clone size: -; V gene: TRBV27; J gene: TRBJ1-4; D gene: TRBD1; CDR3 protein: CASRQGGDEKLFF; CDR3 DNA: TGTGCCAGCCGACAGGGGGGGGACGAAAAACTGTTTTTT
clone size: -; V gene: TRBV6-1; J gene: TRBJ2-7; D gene: TRBD1; CDR3 protein: CASRYRGYYEQYF; CDR3 DNA: TGTGCCAGCAGATACAGGGGATACTACGAGCAGTACTTC
clone size: once; V gene: TRBV19; J gene: TRBJ1-6; D gene: -; CDR3 protein: CASSVDMGSPLHF; CDR3 DNA: TGTGCCAGTAGTGTGGACATGGGTTCACCCCTCCACTTT
clone size: -; V gene: TRBV9; J gene: TRBJ2-1; D gene: TRBD2; CDR3 protein: CASSVEGGGPNEQFF; CDR3 DNA: TGTGCCAGCAGCGTAGAGGGCGGGGGGCCTAATGAGCAGTTCTTC
clone size: once; V gene: TRBV6-1; J gene: TRBJ2-5; D gene: -; CDR3 protein: CASRTLQETQYF; CDR3 DNA: TGTGCCAGCAGAACATTGCAAGAGACCCAGTACTTC
clone size: once; V gene: TRBV9; J gene: TRBJ2-7; D gene: -; CDR3 protein: CASSPVGGGPYEQYF; CDR3 DNA: TGTGCCAGCAGCCCAGTAGGGGGGGGGCCCTACGAGCAGTACTTC
clone size: -; V gene: TRBV4-1; J gene: TRBJ2-2; D gene: TRBD1; CDR3 protein: CASSQAAQGALMNTGELFF; CDR3 DNA: TGCGCCAGCAGCCAAGCTGCCCAGGGGGCGTTGATGAACACCGGGGAGCTGTTTTTT
clone size: -; V gene: TRBV6-5; J gene: TRBJ2-2; D gene: -; CDR3 protein: CASSYGGNRNTGELFF; CDR3 DNA: TGTGCCAGCAGTTACGGGGGGAACAGAAATACCGGGGAGCTGTTTTTT
clone size: -; V gene: TRBV18; J gene: TRBJ1-4; D gene: TRBD1; CDR3 protein: CASSTTGENEKLFF; CDR3 DNA: TGTGCCAGCTCTACGACAGGGGAGAATGAAAAACTGTTTTTT
clone size: -; V gene: TRBV7-9; J gene: TRBJ1-5; D gene: -; CDR3 protein: CASSLGQGLDQPQHF; CDR3 DNA: TGTGCCAGCAGCTTAGGTCAGGGTTTAGATCAGCCCCAGCATTTT
clone size: -; V gene: TRBV7-2; J gene: TRBJ2-5; D gene: TRBD1; CDR3 protein: CASSLLGQGARGQETQYF; CDR3 DNA: TGTGCCAGCAGCTTATTGGGACAGGGGGCGCGGGGCCAAGAGACCCAGTACTTC
clone size: -; V gene: TRBV14; J gene: TRBJ1-4; D gene: -; CDR3 protein: CASSPPGGNRNEKLFF; CDR3 DNA: TGTGCCAGCAGCCCTCCTGGGGGGAACAGGAATGAAAAACTGTTTTTT
clone size: -; V gene: TRBV6-1; J gene: TRBJ2-7; D gene: -; CDR3 protein: CASRDGLGVLEQYF; CDR3 DNA: TGTGCCAGCCGCGACGGACTGGGCGTCCTCGAGCAGTACTTC